This T cell receptor beta chain was captured in a study of CD8+ T cells in alopecia areata. Points from the study as a whole: One nonresponder leaves baseline CD8+ expansion's link to response uncertain.

After isolation, RNA underwent reverse transcription to generate cDNA as the sequencing template. TCRdb's table, derived via immunoSEQ multiplex PCR, lists solely in-frame clones and lacks some. Of over 150,000 clones listed, approximately 57% are singletons. As to treatment: oral pan-JAK inhibitor, 5-10 mg twice daily. V was shortened by 2 bases and J by 2 bases, with 13 bases between the two germline ends. Germline assignment: CDR1 MNHEY and CDR2 SVGAGI. The CDR3 is 15 residues long. To note about this clone: Its antigen is currently unknown.

The sample was CD4+ T cells sorted from blood, taken at week 24, from a patient treated with tofacitinib. V is TRBV6-5 and J is TRBJ2-7; possible D gene TRBD2, 6 bases. The origin of this receptor is a human donor with alopecia areata. The CDR3 spells CASSYGGSGTYEQYF. The CDR3, as DNA: TGTGCCAGCAGTTACGGGGGTAGCGGAACCTACGAGCAGTACTTC.